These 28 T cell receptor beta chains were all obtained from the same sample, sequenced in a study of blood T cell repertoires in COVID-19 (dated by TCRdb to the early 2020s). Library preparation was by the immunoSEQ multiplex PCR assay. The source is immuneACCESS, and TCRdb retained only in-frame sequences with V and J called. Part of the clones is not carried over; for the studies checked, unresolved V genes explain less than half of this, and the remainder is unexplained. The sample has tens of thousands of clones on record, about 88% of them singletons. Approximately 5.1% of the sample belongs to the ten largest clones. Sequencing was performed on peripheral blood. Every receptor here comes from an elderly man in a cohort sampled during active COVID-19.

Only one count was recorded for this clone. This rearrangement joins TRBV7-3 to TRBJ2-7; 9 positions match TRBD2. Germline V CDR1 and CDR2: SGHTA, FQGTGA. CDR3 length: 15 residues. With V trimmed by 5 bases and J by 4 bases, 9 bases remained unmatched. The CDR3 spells CASSPGAGGNYEQYF. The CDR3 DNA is TGTGCCAGCAGCCCCGGAGCGGGGGGAAATTACGAGCAGTACTTC. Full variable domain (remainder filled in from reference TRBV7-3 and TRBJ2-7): GAGVSQTPSNKVTEKGKYVELRCDPISGHTALYWYRQSLGQGPEFLIYFQGTGAADDSGLPNDRFFAVRPEGSVSTLKIQRTERGDSAVYLCASSPGAGGNYEQYFGPGTRLTVT.

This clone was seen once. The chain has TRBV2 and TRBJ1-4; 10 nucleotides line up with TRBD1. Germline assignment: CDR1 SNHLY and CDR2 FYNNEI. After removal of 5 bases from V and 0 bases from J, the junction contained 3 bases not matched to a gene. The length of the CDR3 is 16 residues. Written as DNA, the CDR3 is TGTGCCAGCAGTCTGGACAGGGGGACAACTAATGAAAAACTGTTTTTT. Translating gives CASSLDRGTTNEKLFF.

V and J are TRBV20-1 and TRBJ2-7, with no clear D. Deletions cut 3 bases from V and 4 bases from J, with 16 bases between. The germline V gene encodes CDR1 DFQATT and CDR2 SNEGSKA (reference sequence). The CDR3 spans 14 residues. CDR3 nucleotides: TGCAGTGCTAGTCCCTTGACACATCCTTACGAGCAGTACTTC. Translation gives CSASPLTHPYEQYF.

The CDR3 is CASSQAATGTTDTQYF. DNA of the CDR3: TGCGCCAGCAGCCAAGCGGCGACAGGGACCACAGATACGCAGTATTTT. The chain has TRBV4-3 and TRBJ2-3, with 7 positions matching TRBD1. This CDR3 has 16 amino acids. The V segment lost 1 base and the J segment 2 bases; nucleotides outside the gene matches: 6. Germline V gene lookup returns CDR1 LGHNA and CDR2 YSLEER.

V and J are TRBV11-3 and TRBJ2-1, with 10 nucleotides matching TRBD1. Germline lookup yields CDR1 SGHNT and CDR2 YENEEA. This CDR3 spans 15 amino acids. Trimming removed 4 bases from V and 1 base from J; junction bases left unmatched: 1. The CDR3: CASSSGQGSYNEQFF. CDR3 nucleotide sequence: TGTGCCAGCAGCTCGGGACAGGGGTCCTACAATGAGCAGTTCTTC.

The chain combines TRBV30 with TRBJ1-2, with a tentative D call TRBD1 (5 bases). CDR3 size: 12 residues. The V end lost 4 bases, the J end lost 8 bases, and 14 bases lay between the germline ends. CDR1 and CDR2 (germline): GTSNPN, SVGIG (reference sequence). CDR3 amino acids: CAWTVGRGGYTF. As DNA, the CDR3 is TGTGCCTGGACGGTTGGGAGGGGCGGCTACACCTTC.

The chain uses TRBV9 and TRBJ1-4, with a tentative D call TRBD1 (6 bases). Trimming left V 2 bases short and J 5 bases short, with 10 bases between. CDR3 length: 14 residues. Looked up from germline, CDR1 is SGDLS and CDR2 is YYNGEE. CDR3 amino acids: CASSVSQGNEKLFF. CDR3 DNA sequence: TGTGCCAGCAGCGTTAGTCAGGGGAATGAAAAACTGTTTTTT.

The CDR3 bases are TGTGCCACCAGCTTAGACCAGGGGGCGACGGGCTACACCTTC. This sequence encodes CATSLDQGATGYTF. The V and J genes are TRBV15 and TRBJ1-2, with 8 bases identical to TRBD1. Germline trimming cut 5 bases from V and 8 bases from J; bases unmatched to any gene: 10. This CDR3 contains 14 residues. Germline lookup yields CDR1 LNHNV and CDR2 YYDKDF (reference sequence).

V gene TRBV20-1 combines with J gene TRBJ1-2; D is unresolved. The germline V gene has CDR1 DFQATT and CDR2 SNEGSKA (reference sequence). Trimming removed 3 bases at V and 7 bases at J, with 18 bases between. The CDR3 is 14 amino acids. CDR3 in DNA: TGCAGTGCTAGTCTTGGCGGCCCCAGCCGTGGCTACACCTTC. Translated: CSASLGGPSRGYTF.

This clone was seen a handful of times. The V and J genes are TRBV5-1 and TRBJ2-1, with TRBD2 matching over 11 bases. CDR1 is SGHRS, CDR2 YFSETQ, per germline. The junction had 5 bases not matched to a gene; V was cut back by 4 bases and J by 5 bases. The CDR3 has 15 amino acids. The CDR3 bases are TGCGCCAGCAGCGGCGGACTAGCGGGTGACAATGAGCAGTTCTTC. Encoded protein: CASSGGLAGDNEQFF. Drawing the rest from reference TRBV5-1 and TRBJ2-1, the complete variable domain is KAGVTQTPRYLIKTRGQQVTLSCSPISGHRSVSWYQQTPGQGLQFLFEYFSETQRNKGNFPGRFSGRQFSNSRSEMNVSTLELGDSALYLCASSGGLAGDNEQFFGPGTRLTVL.

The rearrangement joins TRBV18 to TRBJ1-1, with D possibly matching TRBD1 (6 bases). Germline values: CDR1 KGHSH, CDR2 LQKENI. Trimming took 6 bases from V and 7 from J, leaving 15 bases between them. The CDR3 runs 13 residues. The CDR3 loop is CASSPPGHHEAFF. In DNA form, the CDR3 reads TGTGCCAGCTCTCCCCCGGGACACCATGAAGCTTTCTTT.

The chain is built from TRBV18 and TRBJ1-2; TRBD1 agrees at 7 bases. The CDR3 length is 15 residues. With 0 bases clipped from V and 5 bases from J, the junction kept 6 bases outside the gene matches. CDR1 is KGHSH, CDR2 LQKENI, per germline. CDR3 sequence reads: CASSPPSGTVYGYTF. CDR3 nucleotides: TGTGCCAGCTCACCACCGTCCGGGACAGTTTATGGCTACACCTTC.

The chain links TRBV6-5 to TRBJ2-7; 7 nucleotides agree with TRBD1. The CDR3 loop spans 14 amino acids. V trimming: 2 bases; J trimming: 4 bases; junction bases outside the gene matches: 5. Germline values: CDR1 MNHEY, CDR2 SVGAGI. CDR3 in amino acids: CASSYRQGVYEQYF. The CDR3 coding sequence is TGTGCCAGCAGTTACCGACAGGGTGTTTACGAGCAGTACTTC.

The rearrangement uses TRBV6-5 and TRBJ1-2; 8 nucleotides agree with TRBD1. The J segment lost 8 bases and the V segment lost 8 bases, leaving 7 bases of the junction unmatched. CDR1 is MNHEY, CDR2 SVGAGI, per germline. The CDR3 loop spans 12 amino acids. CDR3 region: CASRSTGDGYTF. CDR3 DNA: TGTGCCAGCCGTTCGACAGGGGACGGCTACACCTTC.

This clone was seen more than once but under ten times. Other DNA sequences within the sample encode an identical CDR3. CDR3 coding DNA: TGCGCCAGCAGTCCAGGGAACTCTGGAAACACCATATATTTT. Protein: CASSPGNSGNTIYF. The genes are TRBV10-1 and TRBJ1-3; a possible D gene is TRBD1 (5 bases). Trimming shortened V by 5 bases and J by 0 bases, and 8 bases separated the two germline ends. CDR1 and CDR2 from the germline V gene are WNHNN and SYGVQD (reference sequence). The CDR3 has 14 amino acids.

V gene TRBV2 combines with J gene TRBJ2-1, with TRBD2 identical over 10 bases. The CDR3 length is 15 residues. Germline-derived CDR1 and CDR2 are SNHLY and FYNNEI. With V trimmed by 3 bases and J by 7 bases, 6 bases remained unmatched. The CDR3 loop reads CASSEGLAGANEQFF. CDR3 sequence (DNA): TGTGCCAGCAGTGAGGGCCTAGCGGGAGCAAATGAGCAGTTCTTC.

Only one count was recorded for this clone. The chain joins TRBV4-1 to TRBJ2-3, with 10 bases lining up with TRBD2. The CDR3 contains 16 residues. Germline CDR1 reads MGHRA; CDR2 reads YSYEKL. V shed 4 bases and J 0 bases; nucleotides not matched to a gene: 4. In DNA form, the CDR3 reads TGCGCCAGCAGCCTACGGACTAGCGGAAGCACAGATACGCAGTATTTT. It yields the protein CASSLRTSGSTDTQYF.

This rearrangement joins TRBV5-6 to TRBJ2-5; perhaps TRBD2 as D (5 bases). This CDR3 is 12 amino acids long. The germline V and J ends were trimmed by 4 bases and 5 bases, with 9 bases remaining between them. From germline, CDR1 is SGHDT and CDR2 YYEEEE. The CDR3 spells CASSRGMETQYF. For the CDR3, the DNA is TGTGCCAGCAGCCGAGGGATGGAGACCCAGTACTTC.

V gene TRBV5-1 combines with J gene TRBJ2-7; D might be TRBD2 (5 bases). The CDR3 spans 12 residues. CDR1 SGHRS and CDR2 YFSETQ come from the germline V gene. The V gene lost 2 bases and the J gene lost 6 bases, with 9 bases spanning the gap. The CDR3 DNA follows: TGCGCCAGCAGCTTCTCCAGCGGCGAGCAGTACTTC. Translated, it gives CASSFSSGEQYF. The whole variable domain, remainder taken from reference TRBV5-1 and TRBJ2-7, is KAGVTQTPRYLIKTRGQQVTLSCSPISGHRSVSWYQQTPGQGLQFLFEYFSETQRNKGNFPGRFSGRQFSNSRSEMNVSTLELGDSALYLCASSFSSGEQYFGPGTRLTVT.

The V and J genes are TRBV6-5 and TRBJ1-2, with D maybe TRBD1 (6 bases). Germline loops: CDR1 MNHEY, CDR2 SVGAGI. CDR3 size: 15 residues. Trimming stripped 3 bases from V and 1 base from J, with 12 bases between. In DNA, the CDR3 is TGTGCCAGCAGTTATCGGGGGGGGCGTAACTATGGCTACACCTTC. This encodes CASSYRGGRNYGYTF.

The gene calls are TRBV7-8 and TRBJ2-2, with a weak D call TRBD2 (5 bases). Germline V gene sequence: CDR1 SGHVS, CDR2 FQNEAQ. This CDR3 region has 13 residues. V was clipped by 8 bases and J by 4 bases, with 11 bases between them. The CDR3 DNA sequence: TGTGCCAGCGAGGAGGTCGGCACCGGGGAGCTGTTTTTT. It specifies CASEEVGTGELFF.

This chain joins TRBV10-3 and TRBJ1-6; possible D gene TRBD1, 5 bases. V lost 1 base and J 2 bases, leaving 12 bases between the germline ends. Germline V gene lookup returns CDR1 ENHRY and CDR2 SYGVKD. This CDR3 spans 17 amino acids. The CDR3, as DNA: TGTGCCATCAGTGAGTTCGGCGGGGGGACCTATAATTCACCCCTCCACTTT. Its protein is CAISEFGGGTYNSPLHF.

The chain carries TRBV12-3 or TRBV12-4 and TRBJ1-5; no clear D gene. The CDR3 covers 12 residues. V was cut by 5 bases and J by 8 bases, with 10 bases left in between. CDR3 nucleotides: TGTGCCAGCAGTCCCCAAGACAAGCCCCAGCATTTT. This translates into CASSPQDKPQHF.

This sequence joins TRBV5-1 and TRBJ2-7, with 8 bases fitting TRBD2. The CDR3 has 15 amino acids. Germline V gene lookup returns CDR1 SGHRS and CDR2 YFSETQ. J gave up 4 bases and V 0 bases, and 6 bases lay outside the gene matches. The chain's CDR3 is CASSLGAGAPYEQYF. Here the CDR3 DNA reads TGCGCCAGCAGCTTGGGAGCGGGAGCGCCGTACGAGCAGTACTTC.

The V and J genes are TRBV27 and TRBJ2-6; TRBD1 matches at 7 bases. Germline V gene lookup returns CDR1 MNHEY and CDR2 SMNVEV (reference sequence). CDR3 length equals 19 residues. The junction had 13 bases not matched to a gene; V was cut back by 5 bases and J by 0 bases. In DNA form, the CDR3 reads TGTGCCAGCAGTCCGTGGGGACAGTTAGAACACTCTGGGGCCAACGTCCTGACTTTC. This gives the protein CASSPWGQLEHSGANVLTF.

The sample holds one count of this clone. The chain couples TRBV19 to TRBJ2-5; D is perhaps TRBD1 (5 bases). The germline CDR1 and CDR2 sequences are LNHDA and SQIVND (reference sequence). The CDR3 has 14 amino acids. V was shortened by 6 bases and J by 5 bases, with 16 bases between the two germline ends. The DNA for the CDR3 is TGTGCCAGTAGCCTCCGGGCAGGGTCGGAGACCCAGTACTTC. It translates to CASSLRAGSETQYF.

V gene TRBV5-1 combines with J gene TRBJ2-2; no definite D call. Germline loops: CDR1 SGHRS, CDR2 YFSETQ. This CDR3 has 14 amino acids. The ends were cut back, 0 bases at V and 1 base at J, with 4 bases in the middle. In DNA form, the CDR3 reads TGCGCCAGCAGCTTGGCAGGGAACACCGGGGAGCTGTTTTTT. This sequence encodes CASSLAGNTGELFF.

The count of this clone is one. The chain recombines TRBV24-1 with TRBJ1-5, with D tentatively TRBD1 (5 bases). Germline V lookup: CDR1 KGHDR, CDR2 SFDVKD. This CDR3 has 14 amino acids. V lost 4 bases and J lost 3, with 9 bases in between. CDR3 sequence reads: CATSDQDNNQPQHF. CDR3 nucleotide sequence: TGTGCCACCAGTGACCAGGACAACAATCAGCCCCAGCATTTT.